Listed here are 30 T cell receptor beta chains from one sample, sequenced in a study of CD8+CD57+ T cells in acquired aplastic anemia. Researchers used genomic DNA as the template to profile TCR beta VDJ and CDR3. TCRdb redid the calling of the reads with MiXCR, one entry per CDR3 protein. The sample shows 200,000 to 250,000 distinct CDR3 sequences, roughly 33% of them seen only once. Sequenced sample: sorted CD4+, CD8+, or CD8+CD57+ T cells (not recorded which) from PBMCs. The receptors shown here come from a human donor in good health, serving as a control.

The V gene is TRBV19, the J gene TRBJ2-3; 8 positions agree with TRBD1. The CDR3 covers 14 residues. Losses at the gene ends were 5 bases for V and 5 bases for J; bases not matched to a gene: 6. CDR1 LNHDA and CDR2 SQIVND come from the germline V gene (reference sequence). As DNA, the CDR3 is TGTGCCAGTAGTGTCGACAGGGGCGTAGATACGCAGTATTTT. Translated, it gives CASSVDRGVDTQYF.

This clonotype was counted between two and nine times. The chain uses TRBV4-2 and TRBJ2-3; 12 nucleotides line up with TRBD2. The CDR3 loop spans 17 amino acids. The V gene's germline CDR1 is LGHNA and CDR2 YNFKEQ. V gave up 4 bases and J gave up 5 bases; unmatched junction bases: 10. In DNA form, the CDR3 reads TGTGCCAGCAGCCGAGGGCTAGCGGGGGGGCCTGGAGATACGCAGTATTTT. Amino acid sequence: CASSRGLAGGPGDTQYF.

This clonotype was detected ten times or more. The gene calls are TRBV2 and TRBJ1-2; D perhaps matches TRBD1 (5 bases). V lost 3 bases, J lost 4 bases, and 15 bases lay in between. This CDR3 region has 15 residues. Germline CDR1 and CDR2: SNHLY and FYNNEI. The CDR3 spells CASSDPGSWIYGYTF. DNA for the CDR3: TGTGCCAGCAGTGATCCAGGGTCTTGGATCTATGGCTACACCTTC.

On this clonotype: A much larger clone differs from this one at a single base, so this may be a read error. The rearrangement joins TRBV5-5 to TRBJ2-3; a weak D match, TRBD1 (5 bases). CDR1 SGHKS and CDR2 YYEKEE come from the germline V gene (reference sequence). The CDR3 is 14 amino acids. DNA of the CDR3: TGTGCCATCAGCCCCTGGGGCGCGACAGATACGCAGTATTTT. Its protein product is CAISPWGATDTQYF. The full variable domain, its missing parts supplied by reference TRBV5-5 and TRBJ2-3, is DAGVTQSPTHLIKTRGQQVTLRCSPISGHKSVSWYQQVLGQGPQFIFQYYEKEERGRGNFPDRFSARQFPNYSSELNVNALLLGDSALYLCAISPWGATDTQYFGPGTRLTVL.

The chain has TRBV13 and TRBJ2-4, with 10 bases fitting TRBD2. The CDR3 totals 18 residues. Germline-derived CDR1 and CDR2 are PRHDT and FYEKMQ (reference sequence). V shed 5 bases, J shed 8 bases, and the junction held 18 bases outside the gene matches. The CDR3: CASSPRRVAGGPRDIQYF. For the CDR3, the DNA is TGTGCCAGCAGCCCCCGGAGGGTAGCGGGGGGCCCACGGGACATTCAGTACTTC.

This clonotype was counted ten times or more. The chain is built from TRBV19 and TRBJ2-5; D is uncertain. CDR3 length: 13 residues. Germline V lookup: CDR1 LNHDA, CDR2 SQIVND (reference sequence). V lost 3 bases and J lost 5, with 10 bases in between. CDR3 region: CASSMVLGETQYF. The CDR3, as DNA: TGTGCCAGTAGTATGGTTCTCGGGGAGACCCAGTACTTC.

Concerning this clonotype: Relative to the germline gene, one junction end is altered; a read error may explain this. The gene calls are TRBV19 and TRBJ1-1; 7 bases match TRBD1. In germline, CDR1 is LNHDA, CDR2 SQIVND (reference sequence). This CDR3 comprises 14 residues. Here the CDR3 reads CASSKGQAHTGAFF. The CDR3 nucleotides are TGTGCCAGTAGTAAAGGACAGGCCCACACTGGAGCTTTCTTT.

CDR3 region: CASSAGVWGNQPQHF. The CDR3 region has the DNA TGTGCCTCGAGTGCCGGGGTTTGGGGCAATCAGCCCCAGCATTTT. The chain couples TRBV2 to TRBJ1-5; D remains ambiguous. V was cut by 11 bases and J by 2 bases, with 19 bases left in between. Germline lookup yields CDR1 SNHLY and CDR2 FYNNEI. This CDR3 region has 15 residues.

This clonotype was recorded a few times. The chain uses TRBV27 and TRBJ1-1; 12 bases are a match to TRBD1. With V trimmed by 5 bases and J by 7 bases, 5 bases remained unmatched. Germline V gene sequence: CDR1 MNHEY, CDR2 SMNVEV (reference sequence). CDR3 length: 14 amino acids. The CDR3 DNA reads TGTGCCAGCAGTCCCGGGACAGGGGGCAGTGAAGCTTTCTTT. As protein: CASSPGTGGSEAFF.

This clonotype occurred many times. The J gene is TRBJ2-7, the V gene TRBV24-1; no definite D call. The germline V gene has CDR1 KGHDR and CDR2 SFDVKD. Deletions cut 4 bases from V and 4 bases from J, with 10 bases between. The CDR3 runs to 13 residues. CDR3 nucleotides: TGTGCCACCAGTGAATTTGGGCGATACGAGCAGTACTTC. Its translation is CATSEFGRYEQYF.

The rearrangement uses TRBV5-1 and TRBJ2-1, with D hard to call. Looked up from germline, CDR1 is SGHRS and CDR2 is YFSETQ. V was pared by 0 bases and J by 1 base, with 5 bases between. This CDR3 region has 14 residues. CDR3 sequence (DNA): TGCGCCAGCAGCTTGGGGCAGTCCTACAATGAGCAGTTCTTC. Protein product: CASSLGQSYNEQFF.

Only a few counts were recorded for this clonotype. V is TRBV6-5 and J is TRBJ2-3; 12 nucleotides agree with TRBD2. V dropped 4 bases and J dropped 4; count of bases not matched to a gene: 6. CDR3 length: 16 residues. Per the germline V gene, CDR1 is MNHEY and CDR2 is SVGAGI. The chain's CDR3 is CASSSPSGRASDTQYF. The CDR3 DNA reads as TGTGCCAGCAGTTCACCTAGCGGGAGGGCATCAGATACGCAGTATTTT.

This clonotype turned up a few times. The chain is built from TRBV4-1 and TRBJ2-5; 7 bases fit TRBD2. V shed 1 base, J shed 1 base, and the junction held 12 bases outside the gene matches. The CDR3 extends over 18 amino acids. Germline loops: CDR1 MGHRA, CDR2 YSYEKL. In DNA form, the CDR3 reads TGCGCCAGCAGCCAAGGGCGGGCTCGCGGGAGAATCCAAGAGACCCAGTACTTC. Its translation is CASSQGRARGRIQETQYF.

This sequence joins TRBV19 and TRBJ1-2, with unresolved D. Trimming shortened V by 3 bases and J by 5 bases, and 16 bases separated the two germline ends. The CDR3 runs to 15 residues. Germline CDR1 is LNHDA and CDR2 is SQIVND (reference sequence). The CDR3 DNA is TGTGCCAGTAGTATCGGTGGGGAAGGTCGGTATGGCTACACCTTC. It specifies CASSIGGEGRYGYTF.

This clonotype has a count of ten or more. The chain combines TRBV10-3 with TRBJ1-1, with D possibly matching TRBD1 (6 bases). Germline V gives CDR1 ENHRY, CDR2 SYGVKD. The V end was cut by 3 bases, the J end by 4 bases, with 9 bases between. This CDR3 has 13 residues. This CDR3 reads CAISEGGPTEAFF. The CDR3 DNA follows: TGTGCCATCAGTGAAGGGGGACCCACTGAAGCTTTCTTT.

This clonotype was observed a single time. The gene calls are TRBV13 and TRBJ2-7, with 8 bases matching TRBD1. The V and J ends lost 5 bases and 3 bases, in that order; junction bases with no gene match: 9. This CDR3 has 15 residues. Germline V lookup: CDR1 PRHDT, CDR2 FYEKMQ (reference sequence). For the CDR3, the DNA is TGTGCCAGCAGCCGCAATCCGGGACAGGACTACGAGCAGTACTTC. This translates into CASSRNPGQDYEQYF. The variable domain in full, completed from reference TRBV13 and TRBJ2-7, reads AAGVIQSPRHLIKEKRETATLKCYPIPRHDTVYWYQQGPGQDPQFLISFYEKMQSDKGSIPDRFSAQQFSDYHSELNMSSLELGDSALYFCASSRNPGQDYEQYFGPGTRLTVT.

In its sample, this clonotype was seen many times. The genes are TRBV2 and TRBJ1-1, with D possibly matching TRBD1 (5 bases). CDR1 and CDR2 from the germline V gene are SNHLY and FYNNEI. The V end was cut by 3 bases, the J end by 3 bases, with 14 bases between. This CDR3 contains 15 residues. CDR3 loop: CASSEVGGWYTEAFF. CDR3 DNA sequence: TGTGCCAGCAGTGAGGTGGGGGGTTGGTACACTGAAGCTTTCTTT.

As concerns this clonotype: A single base separates this from a much larger clone, so it may be a read error. The chain links TRBV20-1 to TRBJ1-2, with D tentatively TRBD1 (6 bases). Germline CDR1 and CDR2: DFQATT and SNEGSKA (reference sequence). This CDR3 is built from 14 residues. For the CDR3, the DNA is TGCAGTGCCTCCGACAGGAAGAGTAACTATGGCTACATCTTC. Protein product: CSASDRKSNYGYIF.

The gene calls are TRBV2 and TRBJ1-2; D not certain. This CDR3 is built from 13 residues. The ends were cut back, 4 bases at V and 2 bases at J, with 8 bases in the middle. Germline assignment: CDR1 SNHLY and CDR2 FYNNEI. CDR3 in DNA: TGTGCCAGCAGTGCACAGACCAACTATGGCTACACCTTC. It is translated as CASSAQTNYGYTF.

The chain employs TRBV12-3 or TRBV12-4 and TRBJ2-7; D is uncertain. Between the trimmed V and J ends, which lost 2 bases and 1 base, there was a span of 18 bases. The length of the CDR3 is 17 residues. CDR3 in DNA: TGTGCCAGCAGTTTACGTCAGATAGGGTTGGGGTCCTACGAGCAGTACTTC. Protein: CASSLRQIGLGSYEQYF.

The CDR3 loop reads CAWSRVYNEQFF. As DNA, the CDR3 is TGTGCCTGGAGCAGGGTCTACAATGAGCAGTTCTTC. V usage is TRBV30 and J usage is TRBJ2-1; maybe TRBD1 (5 bases). The CDR3 is 12 residues long. Deletions cut 3 bases from V and 3 bases from J, with 6 bases between. Germline CDR1 reads GTSNPN; CDR2 reads SVGIG (reference sequence). The whole variable domain, remainder taken from reference TRBV30 and TRBJ2-1, is SQTIHQWPATLVQPVGSPLSLECTVEGTSNPNLYWYRQAAGRGLQLLFYSVGIGQISSEVPQNLSASRPQDRQFILSSKKLLLSDSGFYLCAWSRVYNEQFFGPGTRLTVL.

The rearrangement joins TRBV6-6 to TRBJ1-1; D unresolved. The germline V and J ends were trimmed by 7 bases and 3 bases, with 15 bases remaining between them. The V gene's germline CDR1 is MNHNY and CDR2 SVGAGI (reference sequence). The CDR3 covers 14 residues. DNA of the CDR3: TGTGCCAGCACCCGGACGGGTTTTGACACTGAAGCTTTCTTT. As protein: CASTRTGFDTEAFF.

Many counts were recorded for this clonotype. The genes are TRBV11-2 and TRBJ2-7; 7 nucleotides agree with TRBD1. Germline trimming cut 5 bases from V and 3 bases from J; bases unmatched to any gene: 7. CDR1 and CDR2 (germline): SGHAT, FQNNGV. The length of the CDR3 is 14 residues. CDR3 bases: TGTGCCAGCAGCCCCCGAGGGGGCCTCTACGAGCAGTACTTC. This codes for CASSPRGGLYEQYF.

This clonotype was seen many times. The chain links TRBV5-1 to TRBJ1-6, with D possibly matching TRBD1 (5 bases). Between the trimmed V and J ends, which lost 0 bases and 2 bases, there was a span of 6 bases. Germline CDR1 is SGHRS and CDR2 is YFSETQ. This CDR3 spans 15 amino acids. CDR3 nucleotide sequence: TGCGCCAGCAGCTTGGAGGGACCCTATAATTCACCCCTCCACTTT. This sequence encodes CASSLEGPYNSPLHF.

The chain recombines TRBV25-1 with TRBJ1-2; possibly TRBD1 for D (5 bases). V was cut by 8 bases and J by 4 bases, with 23 bases left in between. Germline V CDR1 and CDR2: MGHDK, SYGVNS. The CDR3 has 16 amino acids. The CDR3 region is CASGSGETGLGYGYTF. Written as DNA, the CDR3 is TGTGCCAGCGGAAGTGGGGAGACGGGGCTCGGCTATGGCTACACCTTC.

The chain couples TRBV2 to TRBJ1-5, with D perhaps TRBD1 (6 bases). The V end lost 7 bases, the J end lost 10 bases, and 17 bases lay between the germline ends. Germline V gives CDR1 SNHLY, CDR2 FYNNEI. The CDR3 length is 13 residues. The CDR3 loop reads CASKKGGASPQHF. DNA for the CDR3: TGTGCCAGCAAGAAAGGGGGGGCGAGTCCCCAGCATTTT.

Turning to this clonotype: A read error may account for a junction end that differs from germline. The chain employs TRBV7-8 and TRBJ1-3; 8 nucleotides align to TRBD1. The CDR3 is 16 amino acids. The V gene's germline CDR1 is SGHVS and CDR2 FQNEAQ. The CDR3 loop reads CVSSPAQGANFNTIYF. CDR3 DNA: TGTGTCAGCAGCCCAGCGCAGGGGGCGAACTTCAACACCATATATTTT.

V gene TRBV27 combines with J gene TRBJ2-3; D is perhaps TRBD1 (5 bases). CDR1 and CDR2 (germline): MNHEY, SMNVEV (reference sequence). With 2 bases removed from V and 1 base from J, the gap between germline ends came to 16 bases. This CDR3 region has 17 residues. CDR3 region: CASSLDVRAPGTDTQYF. The CDR3 DNA follows: TGTGCCAGCAGTTTAGACGTCAGGGCCCCTGGCACAGATACGCAGTATTTT.

This clonotype occurred a few times. V and J are TRBV20-1 and TRBJ2-5; TRBD2 is a possible D gene (6 bases). This CDR3 spans 14 amino acids. Trimming pared 7 bases from V and 3 bases from J, leaving 18 bases between. The V gene's germline CDR1 is DFQATT and CDR2 SNEGSKA (reference sequence). In DNA form, the CDR3 reads TGCAGTGTTATTACGCGGGGAGCTAAAGAGACCCAGTACTTC. As protein: CSVITRGAKETQYF.

There are many counts of this clonotype. The chain uses TRBV10-2 and TRBJ1-1; D remains ambiguous. Germline V gene data show CDR1 as WSHSY and CDR2 as SAAADI. CDR3 length: 15 amino acids. V lost 5 bases and J lost 0, with 13 bases in between. CDR3 protein: CASSPWTEMNTEAFF. As DNA, the CDR3 is TGCGCCAGCAGTCCCTGGACCGAAATGAACACTGAAGCTTTCTTT.